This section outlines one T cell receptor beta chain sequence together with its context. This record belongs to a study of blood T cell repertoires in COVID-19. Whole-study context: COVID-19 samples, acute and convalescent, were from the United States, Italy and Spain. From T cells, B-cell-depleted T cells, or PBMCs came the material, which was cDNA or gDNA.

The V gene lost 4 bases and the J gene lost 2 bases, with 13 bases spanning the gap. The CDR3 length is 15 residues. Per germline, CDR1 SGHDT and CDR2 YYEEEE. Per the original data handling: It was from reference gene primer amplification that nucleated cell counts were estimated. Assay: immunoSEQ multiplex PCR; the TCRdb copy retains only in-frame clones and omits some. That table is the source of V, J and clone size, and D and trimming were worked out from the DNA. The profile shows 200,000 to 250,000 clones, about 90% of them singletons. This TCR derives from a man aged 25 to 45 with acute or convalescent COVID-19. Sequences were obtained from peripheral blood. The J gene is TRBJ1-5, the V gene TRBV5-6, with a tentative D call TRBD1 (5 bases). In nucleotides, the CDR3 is TGTGCCAGCAGCCGCCAGGGTTGGGGCAATCAGCCCCAGCATTTT. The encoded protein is CASSRQGWGNQPQHF. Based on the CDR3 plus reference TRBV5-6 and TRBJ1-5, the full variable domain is DAGVTQSPTHLIKTRGQQVTLRCSPKSGHDTVSWYQQALGQGPQFIFQYYEEEERQRGNFPDRFSGHQFPNYSSELNVNALLLGDSALYLCASSRQGWGNQPQHFGDGTRLSIL.